The 18 T cell receptor beta chains below were found in one sample sequenced in a study of T cells after yellow fever vaccination. MiXCR, applied by TCRdb to the 5' RACE reads, yields one record per CDR3 protein. The table has 400,000 or so distinct CDR3 sequences, approximately 6% seen once; the top ten hold about 15%. The material sequenced was PBMCs, taken 5 days after the yellow fever booster vaccination. All receptors derive from a man aged 30-40 years who received the YFV17D yellow fever vaccine.

The rearrangement joins TRBV29-1 to TRBJ2-5; the match to TRBD2 covers 7 bases. The CDR3 contains 14 residues. Trimming cost V 3 bases and J 2 bases; bases outside gene matches: 6. Germline-derived CDR1 and CDR2 are SQVTM and ANQGSEA. CDR3 nucleotide sequence: TGCAGCGTTGAGGTTAGCGGGTTGCAAGAGACCCAGTACTTC. This encodes CSVEVSGLQETQYF.

Many counts were recorded for this clonotype. This sequence joins TRBV20-1 and TRBJ2-7, with D hard to call. Trimming removed 5 bases at V and 3 bases at J, with 5 bases between. This CDR3 is built from 10 residues. Germline CDR1 and CDR2: DFQATT and SNEGSKA (reference sequence). CDR3 loop: CSAQSYEQYF. Here the CDR3 DNA reads TGCAGTGCTCAGAGCTACGAGCAGTACTTC.

V gene TRBV12-3 or TRBV12-4 combines with J gene TRBJ2-1; D may correspond to TRBD1 or TRBD2 (6 bases each). The CDR3 runs to 16 residues. The V gene lost 7 bases and the J gene lost 15 bases, with 31 bases spanning the gap. The CDR3 nucleotides read TGTGCCAGCACCCAAAGGGGGAGGACAGCTACAATGAGGTTGTTCTTC. Translating it yields CASTQRGRTATMRLFF.

This clonotype was found many times. The chain is built from TRBV7-8 and TRBJ2-3; D gene ambiguous. CDR3 length: 16 residues. Trimming took 2 bases from V and 8 from J, leaving 20 bases between them. Germline V CDR1 and CDR2: SGHVS, FQNEAQ. CDR3 residues: CASSLFRARAVGTQYF. Here the CDR3 DNA reads TGTGCCAGCAGCTTATTCCGGGCCCGGGCCGTCGGTACGCAGTATTTT.

The V call is TRBV10-2, the J call TRBJ2-7; no reliable D call. CDR1 is WSHSY, CDR2 SAAADI, per germline. Trimming removed 8 bases at V and 5 bases at J, with 13 bases between. This CDR3 has 12 amino acids. CDR3 sequence reads: CASGPLSHEQYF. The CDR3 DNA is TGCGCCAGCGGACCACTCAGTCACGAGCAGTACTTC.

This clonotype was seen more than once but under ten times. The J gene is TRBJ1-4, the V gene TRBV15, with D unresolved. Germline CDR1 and CDR2: LNHNV and YYDKDF (reference sequence). This CDR3 contains 14 residues. The V end was cut by 6 bases, the J end by 0 bases, with 8 bases between. The CDR3 nucleotides read TGTGCCACCAGAACACGTGCAACTAATGAAAAACTGTTTTTT. This translates into CATRTRATNEKLFF.

In its sample, this clonotype was seen a few times. The chain carries TRBV27 and TRBJ2-7; D tentatively reads TRBD1 or TRBD2 (5 bases each). The V and J ends lost 6 bases and 0 bases respectively, with 15 bases between them. The CDR3 length is 15 residues. Germline V gene sequence: CDR1 MNHEY, CDR2 SMNVEV (reference sequence). CDR3 DNA: TGTGCCAGCAGATTAAAGGGACCGGGCTCCTACGAGCAGTACTTC. Translated, it gives CASRLKGPGSYEQYF.

The chain recombines TRBV7-9 with TRBJ1-1; D remains ambiguous. The V gene lost 2 bases and the J gene lost 1 base, with 8 bases spanning the gap. The germline gives CDR1 SEHNR, CDR2 FQNEAQ (reference sequence). The CDR3 extends over 14 amino acids. CDR3 amino acids: CASSLFGENTEAFF. CDR3 bases: TGTGCCAGCAGCTTATTCGGAGAGAACACTGAAGCTTTCTTT.

The chain couples TRBV20-1 to TRBJ2-1; 15 bases match TRBD2. V gave up 7 bases and J gave up 0 bases; unmatched junction bases: 4. The CDR3 spans 16 residues. In germline, CDR1 is DFQATT, CDR2 SNEGSKA (reference sequence). CDR3 bases: TGCAGTGTCCCGGGACTAGCGGGAGGCTCCTACAATGAGCAGTTCTTC. Its protein is CSVPGLAGGSYNEQFF.

This clonotype was observed at least ten times. The gene calls are TRBV20-1 and TRBJ2-3, with 9 bases matching TRBD2. The length of the CDR3 is 14 residues. V trimming: 7 bases; J trimming: 4 bases; junction bases outside the gene matches: 9. Germline assignment: CDR1 DFQATT and CDR2 SNEGSKA (reference sequence). Here the CDR3 DNA reads TGCAGTGTCCCGACGGCGGGAGGGTCAGATACGCAGTATTTT. It translates to CSVPTAGGSDTQYF.

The chain links TRBV7-9 to TRBJ2-5, with D possibly being TRBD1 (6 bases). Germline CDR1 reads SEHNR; CDR2 reads FQNEAQ (reference sequence). V lost 6 bases and J 4 bases, leaving 15 bases between the germline ends. The CDR3 has 14 residues. The CDR3 here is CASRTDRRAETQYF. CDR3 sequence (DNA): TGTGCCAGCAGAACGGACAGAAGGGCAGAGACCCAGTACTTC.

This clonotype was observed at least ten times. The chain recombines TRBV9 with TRBJ2-7; 7 bases match TRBD2. The CDR3 spans 15 residues. Germline V gene lookup returns CDR1 SGDLS and CDR2 YYNGEE. V shed 4 bases, J shed 4 bases, and the junction held 11 bases outside the gene matches. In nucleotides, the CDR3 is TGTGCCAGCAGCCCAGCGGGGTGGGCCCGGTACGAGCAGTACTTC. Amino acids: CASSPAGWARYEQYF. Filled out from reference TRBV9 and TRBJ2-7, the complete variable domain reads DSGVTQTPKHLITATGQRVTLRCSPRSGDLSVYWYQQSLDQGLQFLIQYYNGEERAKGNILERFSAQQFPDLHSELNLSSLELGDSALYFCASSPAGWARYEQYFGPGTRLTVT.

The J gene is TRBJ2-1, the V gene TRBV30; D is unclear. From germline, CDR1 is GTSNPN and CDR2 SVGIG (reference sequence). The CDR3 has 13 amino acids. V was cut by 0 bases and J by 9 bases, with 12 bases left in between. The CDR3: CAWSVGLPGEQFF. DNA of the CDR3: TGTGCCTGGAGTGTGGGCCTCCCTGGTGAGCAGTTCTTC. The full variable domain, rest sourced from reference TRBV30 and TRBJ2-1, is SQTIHQWPATLVQPVGSPLSLECTVEGTSNPNLYWYRQAAGRGLQLLFYSVGIGQISSEVPQNLSASRPQDRQFILSSKKLLLSDSGFYLCAWSVGLPGEQFFGPGTRLTVL.

This clonotype was found a few times. V usage is TRBV7-3 and J usage is TRBJ2-2; TRBD2 aligns across 9 bases. V was pared by 4 bases and J by 5 bases, with 2 bases of the junction left unmatched. This CDR3 spans 14 amino acids. CDR1 SGHTA and CDR2 FQGTGA come from the germline V gene. This CDR3 reads CASSSSGRTGELFF. CDR3 in DNA: TGTGCCAGCAGCTCCAGCGGGAGGACCGGGGAGCTGTTTTTT.

The table lists this clonotype with a few counts. The chain carries TRBV5-1 and TRBJ2-5, with 13 nucleotides matching TRBD2. V was pared by 2 bases and J by 1 base, with 5 bases of the junction left unmatched. The CDR3 is 17 amino acids. Per germline, CDR1 SGHRS and CDR2 YFSETQ. CDR3 loop: CASSLTTSGRVQETQYF. In nucleotides, the CDR3 is TGCGCCAGCAGCTTAACCACTAGCGGGAGGGTCCAAGAGACCCAGTACTTC.

This clonotype was counted many times. V and J are TRBV7-8 and TRBJ2-7, with TRBD2 as a possible D gene (5 bases). The length of the CDR3 is 13 residues. V was trimmed by 7 bases and J by 3 bases, leaving 13 bases between them. Germline-derived CDR1 and CDR2 are SGHVS and FQNEAQ. CDR3 DNA: TGTGCCAGCATGAAGGGAGTTTTCTACGAGCAGTACTTC. Protein sequence: CASMKGVFYEQYF.

This clonotype was seen repeatedly, ten times or more. The chain is built from TRBV20-1 and TRBJ2-3, with 9 positions matching TRBD2. This CDR3 contains 14 residues. Germline V gives CDR1 DFQATT, CDR2 SNEGSKA (reference sequence). Trimming at V came to 5 bases and at J to 2 bases, leaving 5 bases not matched to a gene. The DNA for the CDR3 is TGCAGTGCTCCGACTAGCGGATACACAGATACGCAGTATTTT. It encodes CSAPTSGYTDTQYF.

The sample holds many counts of this clonotype. The rearrangement links TRBV12-3 or TRBV12-4 to TRBJ1-5; D is uncertain. The CDR3 is 13 residues long. With 0 bases removed from V and 6 bases from J, the gap between germline ends came to 6 bases. In DNA form, the CDR3 reads TGTGCCAGCAGTTTAGCGCTAGGTCAGCCCCAGCATTTT. Its translation is CASSLALGQPQHF.